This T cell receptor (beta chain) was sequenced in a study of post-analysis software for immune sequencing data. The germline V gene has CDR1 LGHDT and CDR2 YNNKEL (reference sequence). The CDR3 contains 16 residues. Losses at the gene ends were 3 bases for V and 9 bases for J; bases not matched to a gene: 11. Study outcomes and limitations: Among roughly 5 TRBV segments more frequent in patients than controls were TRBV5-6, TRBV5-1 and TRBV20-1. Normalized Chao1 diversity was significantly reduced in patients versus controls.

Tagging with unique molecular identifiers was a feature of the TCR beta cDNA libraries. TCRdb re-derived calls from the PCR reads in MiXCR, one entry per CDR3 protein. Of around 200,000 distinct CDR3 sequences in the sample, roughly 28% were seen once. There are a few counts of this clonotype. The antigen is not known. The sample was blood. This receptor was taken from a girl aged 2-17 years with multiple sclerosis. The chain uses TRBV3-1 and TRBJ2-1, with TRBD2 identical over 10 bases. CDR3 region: CASSQRAGGPSLEQFF. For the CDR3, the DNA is TGTGCCAGCAGCCAGAGAGCGGGAGGGCCTAGTCTTGAGCAGTTCTTC.